This T cell receptor beta chain was identified in a study of blood T cell repertoires in COVID-19. The CDR3 consists of 13 residues. Germline CDR1 reads SGHTA; CDR2 reads FQGTGA. V gave up 6 bases and J gave up 7 bases, with 12 bases separating them. The data were produced by immunoSEQ multiplex PCR, yet TCRdb's version contains in-frame clones alone and is incomplete. The sample holds roughly 200,000 clones, about four fifths seen once. The sequenced material came from peripheral blood. This sequence was found in a woman aged 40 to 50 with COVID-19, enrolled during active disease. This sequence joins TRBV7-3 and TRBJ2-2; D remains ambiguous. In DNA, the CDR3 is TGTGCCAGCAGAGCTGCGAGTGGCGGGGAGCTGTTTTTT. It translates to CASRAASGGELFF.